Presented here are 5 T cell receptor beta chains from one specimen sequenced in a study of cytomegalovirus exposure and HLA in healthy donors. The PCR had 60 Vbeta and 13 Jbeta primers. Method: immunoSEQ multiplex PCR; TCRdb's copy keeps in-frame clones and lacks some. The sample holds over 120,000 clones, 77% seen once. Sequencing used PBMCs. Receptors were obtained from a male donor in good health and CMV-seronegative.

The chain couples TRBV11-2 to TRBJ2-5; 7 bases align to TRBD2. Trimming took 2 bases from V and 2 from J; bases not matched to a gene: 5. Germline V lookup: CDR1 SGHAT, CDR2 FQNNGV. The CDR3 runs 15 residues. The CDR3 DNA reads TGTGCCAGCAGCTTAAAGGGGCGGGAGCAAGAGACCCAGTACTTC. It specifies CASSLKGREQETQYF.

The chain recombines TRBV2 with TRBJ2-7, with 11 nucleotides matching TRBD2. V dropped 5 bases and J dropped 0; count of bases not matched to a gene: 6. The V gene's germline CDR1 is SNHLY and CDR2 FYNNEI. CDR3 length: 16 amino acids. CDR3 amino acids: CASSTGTSGPSYEQYF. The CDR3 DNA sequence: TGTGCCAGCAGTACCGGGACTAGCGGCCCCTCCTACGAGCAGTACTTC.

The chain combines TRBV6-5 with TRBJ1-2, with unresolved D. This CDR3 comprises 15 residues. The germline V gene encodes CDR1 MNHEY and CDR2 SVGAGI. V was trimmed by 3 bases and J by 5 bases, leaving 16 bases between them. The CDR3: CASSYSGVSVYGYTF. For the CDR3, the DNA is TGTGCCAGCAGTTATTCGGGTGTGTCCGTGTATGGCTACACCTTC.

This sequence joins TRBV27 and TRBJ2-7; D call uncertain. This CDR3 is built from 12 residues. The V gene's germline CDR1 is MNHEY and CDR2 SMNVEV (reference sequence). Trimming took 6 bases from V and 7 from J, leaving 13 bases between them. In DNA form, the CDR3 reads TGTGCCAGCAGCCACCCTGCGCGGGAGCAGTACTTC. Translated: CASSHPAREQYF.

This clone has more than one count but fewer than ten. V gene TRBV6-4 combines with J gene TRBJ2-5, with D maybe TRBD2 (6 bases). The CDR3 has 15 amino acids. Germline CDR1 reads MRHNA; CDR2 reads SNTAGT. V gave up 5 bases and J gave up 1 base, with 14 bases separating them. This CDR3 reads CASSLEAGTQETQYF. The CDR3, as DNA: TGTGCCAGCAGTCTGGAGGCGGGGACCCAAGAGACCCAGTACTTC.